The TCR beta chain described here comes from a study of T cell repertoires in cytomegalovirus infection. The germline V gene has CDR1 LNHNV and CDR2 YYDKDF (reference sequence). The CDR3 length is 17 residues. Trimming took off 0 bases at V and 6 bases at J, with 17 bases between the two ends. This clonotype was seen only a few times. Its antigen is undetermined. In TCRdb, the reads were re-called with MiXCR into one record per CDR3 protein. The table includes 800,000 to 950,000 distinct CDR3 sequences, around a third detected once. This clonotype was obtained from a human donor in good health (CMV status not recorded). Some clones in this sample may be carry-over from other donors' samples. The sequencing here drew on cultured CD8+ T cells from PBMCs, taken from culture after CMV antigen stimulation. J is TRBJ1-4 and V is TRBV15; tentative D call: TRBD1 (6 bases). DNA for the CDR3: TGTGCCACCAGCAGAGAACGCTCAGGGGTGGGACATGAAAAACTGTTTTTT. It specifies CATSRERSGVGHEKLFF.